This T cell receptor (beta chain) stems from a study of cytomegalovirus exposure and HLA in healthy donors. General study points: Later analysis identified a missense DCLRE1C variant that was linked to TCR beta V- and J-gene trimming. Later analysis found that TCR beta chains associated with HLA were more clonally expanded than other, equally common chains. Across all donors, roughly uniform sequencing depth was an assumption of the presence/absence analyses.

The PCR used 60 Vbeta and 13 Jbeta primers. Repertoires were generated with immunoSEQ multiplex PCR, while TCRdb's copy carries only in-frame clones and drops some. The sample holds 150,000 to 160,000 clones, approximately 80% seen once. Only one count was recorded for this clone. As yet, its antigen is unknown. The sequence came from a woman aged 40 to 55 in good health and CMV-seropositive. The sample comprised PBMCs.

The CDR3 nucleotides read TGTGCCAGTAGTGCTCAACAGAACACTGAAGCTTTCTTT. This gives the protein CASSAQQNTEAFF. The chain links TRBV19 to TRBJ1-1, with D unresolved. Germline V gene lookup returns CDR1 LNHDA and CDR2 SQIVND (reference sequence). The CDR3 loop spans 13 amino acids. The ends were cut back, 5 bases at V and 1 base at J, with 8 bases in the middle.